The 15 T cell receptor beta chains listed next were all sequenced from one sample in a study of shared clonotypes between healthy human individuals. The table came from immunoSEQ multiplex PCR; TCRdb's copy has only in-frame clones and leaves some out. The sample includes fewer than 600,000 clones, around 81% of them seen just once. The specimen was PBMCs. These receptors were collected from a woman in her thirties or forties in good health. Some clones in this sample may be carry-over from other donors' samples.

J is TRBJ2-7 and V is TRBV11-3; 12 bases line up with TRBD2. The CDR3 runs 15 residues. The junction had 3 bases not matched to a gene; V was cut back by 5 bases and J by 1 base. CDR1 SGHNT and CDR2 YENEEA come from the germline V gene. The CDR3 loop reads CASSAGTSGSYEQYF. The CDR3 region has the DNA TGTGCCAGCAGCGCCGGGACTAGCGGGTCCTACGAGCAGTACTTC.

The V gene is TRBV25-1, the J gene TRBJ2-7, with D possibly TRBD1 on 5 matching bases. In germline, CDR1 is MGHDK, CDR2 SYGVNS. The CDR3 length is 15 residues. Trimming removed 4 bases at V and 0 bases at J, with 13 bases between. CDR3 residues: CASSAQGRSSYEQYF. CDR3 nucleotide sequence: TGTGCCAGCAGTGCCCAGGGCAGGAGCTCCTACGAGCAGTACTTC.

The genes are TRBV12-5 and TRBJ2-3; D call uncertain. The length of the CDR3 is 14 residues. Germline lookup yields CDR1 LGHNT and CDR2 FRNRAP. The V gene lost 7 bases and the J gene lost 3 bases, with 14 bases spanning the gap. This CDR3 reads CASALPRVTDTQYF. In DNA form, the CDR3 reads TGTGCTAGTGCCCTCCCAAGAGTAACAGATACGCAGTATTTT.

Comment on this clone: One junction end disagrees with the germline gene, perhaps due to a read error. The rearrangement joins TRBV7-7 to TRBJ1-1; D gene uncertain. Germline V gene data show CDR1 as SSHAT and CDR2 as FNYEAQ (reference sequence). CDR3 length: 13 amino acids. CDR3 sequence (DNA): TGTGCTAGCAGCTTAGGGAAGGACACTGAAGCTTTCTTT. Amino acids: CASSLGKDTEAFF.

The rearrangement links TRBV7-8 to TRBJ2-2; no firm D call. The CDR3 spans 14 residues. The V gene's germline CDR1 is SGHVS and CDR2 FQNEAQ. V lost 5 bases and J 4 bases, leaving 11 bases between the germline ends. The CDR3 nucleotides read TGTGCCAGCAGCCCGATAAGGTTCACCGGGGAGCTGTTTTTT. It codes for CASSPIRFTGELFF.

V gene TRBV2 combines with J gene TRBJ2-7; TRBD1 matches at 9 bases. This CDR3 is built from 14 residues. CDR1 and CDR2 from the germline V gene are SNHLY and FYNNEI. Trimming removed 6 bases from V and 5 bases from J; junction bases left unmatched: 8. The CDR3, as DNA: TGTGCCAGCAGCGCCGACAGGGGGGTCGACGAGCAGTACTTC. Translating gives CASSADRGVDEQYF.

Notes on this clone: This clone may be a read error of a much larger clone one base away. CDR3 sequence reads: CASSFIYNEQFF. In DNA, the CDR3 is TGTGCCAGCAGCTTCATCTACAATGAGCAGTTCTTC. The chain employs TRBV5-4 and TRBJ2-1, with D unresolved. The germline V gene has CDR1 SGHNT and CDR2 YYREEE (reference sequence). The CDR3 is 12 residues long. V lost 2 bases to trimming and J lost 3 bases, with 3 bases between them.

This chain joins TRBV2 and TRBJ2-1; TRBD2 aligns across 9 bases. Trimming at V came to 3 bases and at J to 2 bases, leaving 5 bases not matched to a gene. There are 16 residues in the CDR3. CDR1 is SNHLY, CDR2 FYNNEI, per germline. CDR3 nucleotides: TGTGCCAGCAGTGACCAGGCTAGCGGGACCTACAATGAGCAGTTCTTC. Its translation is CASSDQASGTYNEQFF.

Only a few counts were recorded for this clone. Other DNA variants within this sample encode the same CDR3. The chain combines TRBV7-9 with TRBJ1-6; D call uncertain. CDR1 is SEHNR and CDR2 is FQNEAQ in the germline V gene (reference sequence). The CDR3 covers 13 residues. Trimming shortened V by 1 base and J by 8 bases, and 6 bases separated the two germline ends. This CDR3 reads CASSLGRDSPLHF. In DNA form, the CDR3 reads TGTGCCAGCAGCTTAGGGCGGGATTCACCCCTCCACTTT.

The gene calls are TRBV9 and TRBJ2-7; D tentatively fits TRBD1 or TRBD2 (5 bases each). Per germline, CDR1 SGDLS and CDR2 YYNGEE. The CDR3 loop spans 16 amino acids. V was shortened by 0 bases and J by 0 bases, with 13 bases between the two germline ends. The CDR3 loop is CASSVGMGVSSYEQYF. CDR3 in DNA: TGTGCCAGCAGCGTAGGTATGGGGGTGAGCTCCTACGAGCAGTACTTC.

A single count supports this clone. The CDR3 sequence is CASSLFRGTVVSTAKNIQYF. The CDR3 DNA reads TGTGCCAGCAGTTTATTCCGTGGGACAGTGGTCTCAACAGCCAAAAACATTCAGTACTTC. This chain links TRBV28 with TRBJ2-4, with TRBD1 matching over 7 bases. The CDR3 extends over 20 amino acids. Per germline, CDR1 MDHEN and CDR2 SYDVKM. Trimming cost V 1 base and J 0 bases; bases outside gene matches: 15.

The chain carries TRBV5-1 and TRBJ1-5; D is unresolved. Germline values: CDR1 SGHRS, CDR2 YFSETQ. The CDR3 totals 13 residues. V was trimmed by 3 bases and J by 6 bases, leaving 10 bases between them. In nucleotides, the CDR3 is TGCGCCAGCAGCTCCAGCGTGGGTCAGCCCCAGCATTTT. Translated: CASSSSVGQPQHF.

A remark on this clone: A far larger clone differs by one base, so this is likely a read error. The J gene is TRBJ1-5, the V gene TRBV7-8; D is uncertain. The germline V gene encodes CDR1 SGHVS and CDR2 FQNEAQ. This CDR3 comprises 13 residues. CDR3 coding DNA: TGTGCCAGCAGCCCCCCGGGTGGTCAGTCCCAGCATTTT. This translates into CASSPPGGQSQHF.

The chain carries TRBV30 and TRBJ2-3; the D gene could be TRBD1 or TRBD2 (5 bases each). V gave up 2 bases and J gave up 4 bases, with 13 bases separating them. The CDR3 is 14 residues long. CDR1 is GTSNPN, CDR2 SVGIG, per germline (reference sequence). Here the CDR3 DNA reads TGTGCCTGGAGTCCCCGGGGCGAAGCAGATACGCAGTATTTT. Its protein product is CAWSPRGEADTQYF.

The chain recombines TRBV7-2 with TRBJ1-5; D might be TRBD1 (5 bases). V was cut by 1 base and J by 3 bases, with 10 bases left in between. The germline CDR1 and CDR2 sequences are SGHTA and FQGNSA. The CDR3 has 15 residues. CDR3 sequence (DNA): TGTGCCAGCAGCTTAGAACGGGGGTACAATCAGCCCCAGCATTTT. Protein: CASSLERGYNQPQHF.